The subject of this entry is one T cell receptor beta chain. The data stem from a study of blood T cell repertoires in COVID-19. In the original analysis: Estimation of nucleated cell counts relied on the amplification of reference gene primers. Profiling relied on immunoSEQ multiplex PCR, and the TCRdb table lists in-frame clones only, not all of them. V and J calls and clone size are given by that table; D and trimming were obtained from the DNA. The table lists roughly 400,000 clones, about 88% of them singletons, with approximately 1.5% in the top ten. Germline-derived CDR1 and CDR2 are MNHEY and SVGAGI. The CDR3 contains 14 residues. Germline trimming cut 6 bases from V and 5 bases from J; bases unmatched to any gene: 4.

This TCR derives from a woman younger than 35 who had been exposed to COVID-19. This chain joins TRBV6-5 and TRBJ1-6, with 7 bases fitting TRBD1. Sequenced sample: PBMCs or T cells enriched from blood (not recorded which). The CDR3: CASSGQGDNSPLHF. The CDR3 DNA reads TGTGCCAGCAGCGGCCAGGGGGATAATTCACCCCTCCACTTT.